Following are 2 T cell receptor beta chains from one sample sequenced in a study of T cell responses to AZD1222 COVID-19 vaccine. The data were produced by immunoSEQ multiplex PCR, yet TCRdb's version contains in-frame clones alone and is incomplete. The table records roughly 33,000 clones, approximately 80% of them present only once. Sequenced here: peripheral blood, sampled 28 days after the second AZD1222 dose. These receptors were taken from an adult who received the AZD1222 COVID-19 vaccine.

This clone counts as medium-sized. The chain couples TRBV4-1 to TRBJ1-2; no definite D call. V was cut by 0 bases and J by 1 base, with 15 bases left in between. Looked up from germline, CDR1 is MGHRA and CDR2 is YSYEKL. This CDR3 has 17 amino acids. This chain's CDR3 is CASSQDQGAGGNYGYTF. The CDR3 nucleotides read TGCGCCAGCAGCCAAGACCAAGGAGCAGGTGGTAACTATGGCTACACCTTC.

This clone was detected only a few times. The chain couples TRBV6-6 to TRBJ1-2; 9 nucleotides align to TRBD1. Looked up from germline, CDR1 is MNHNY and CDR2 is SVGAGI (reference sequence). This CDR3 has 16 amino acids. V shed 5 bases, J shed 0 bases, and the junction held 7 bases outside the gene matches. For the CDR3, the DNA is TGTGCCAGCAGTCTTTTGGGGACAGGGACTAACTATGGCTACACCTTC. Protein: CASSLLGTGTNYGYTF.